This T cell receptor beta chain was identified during a study of graft-versus-host responses after intestinal transplantation. Profiling relied on immunoSEQ multiplex PCR, and the TCRdb table lists in-frame clones only, not all of them. The repertoire holds 10,000 or so clones, with about 33% as singletons. This clone was seen more than once but under ten times. V gave up 2 bases and J gave up 4 bases, with 10 bases separating them. CDR3 size: 15 residues. Germline V CDR1 and CDR2: SGHRS, YFSETQ. The sequencing here drew on alloreactive CD4+ T cells from a mixed lymphocyte reaction culture, taken before transplantation. Subset noted: CFSE-low proliferating T cells sorted from roughly 6-day pre-transplant mixed lymphocyte reaction (GvH or HvG direction). The origin of this receptor is a human patient who was an organ donor for intestinal transplantation. The J gene is TRBJ1-6, the V gene TRBV5-1, with D perhaps matching TRBD1 (6 bases). The DNA for the CDR3 is TGCGCCAGCAGCTTAACAGGGATATATAATTCACCCCTCCACTTT. Protein product: CASSLTGIYNSPLHF. The full variable domain, with the rest looked up from reference TRBV5-1 and TRBJ1-6, is KAGVTQTPRYLIKTRGQQVTLSCSPISGHRSVSWYQQTPGQGLQFLFEYFSETQRNKGNFPGRFSGRQFSNSRSEMNVSTLELGDSALYLCASSLTGIYNSPLHFGNGTRLTVT.